Below, 10 T cell receptor beta chains from the same sample are listed, as sequenced in a study of OX40 agonist ivuxolimab in advanced cancers. Produced via immunoSEQ multiplex PCR; TCRdb's table is partial and in-frame only. Of tens of thousands of clones listed, around 90% are singletons. This specimen consisted of CD4+ or CD8+ T cells sorted from blood, obtained in a trial of the OX40 agonist ivuxolimab. All receptors derive from an adult with an advanced solid tumor such as melanoma, head and neck, liver or kidney cancer.

The chain joins TRBV19 to TRBJ2-5; unclear D gene. TRBJ2-7 explains the end of the DNA better; the J call may be wrong. The V gene's germline CDR1 is LNHDA and CDR2 SQIVND (reference sequence). The CDR3 consists of 13 residues. For the CDR3, the DNA is TGTGCCAGTAGTGGTAACAGACGGGACGAGCAGTACTTC. It yields the protein CASSGNRRDEQYF.

The rearrangement links TRBV4-1 to TRBJ1-1; D call uncertain. V gave up 1 base and J gave up 0 bases, with 6 bases separating them. CDR1 is MGHRA and CDR2 is YSYEKL in the germline V gene. The CDR3 is 14 residues long. The CDR3 DNA reads as TGCGCCAGCAGCCAAGGGACCATGAACACTGAAGCTTTCTTT. Translating it yields CASSQGTMNTEAFF.

The chain carries TRBV2 and TRBJ2-5; a possible D gene is TRBD2 (5 bases). Looked up from germline, CDR1 is SNHLY and CDR2 is FYNNEI. This CDR3 has 14 amino acids. The V and J ends lost 4 bases and 5 bases respectively, with 14 bases between them. In DNA form, the CDR3 reads TGTGCCAGCAGTGTACGGACTTATGCGGAGACCCAGTACTTC. Its protein is CASSVRTYAETQYF.

V usage is TRBV7-3 and J usage is TRBJ2-5; the D gene is possibly TRBD2 (5 bases). V lost 1 base and J lost 4, with 13 bases in between. CDR1 SGHTA and CDR2 FQGTGA come from the germline V gene. The CDR3 length is 15 residues. The CDR3 coding sequence is TGTGCCAGCAGCTTAATTGGGAGTCCGGGAGAGACCCAGTACTTC. This gives the protein CASSLIGSPGETQYF.

CDR3 sequence: CASSPDRGETQYF. The DNA for the CDR3 is TGTGCCAGCTCCCCGGACAGGGGTGAGACCCAGTACTTC. J is TRBJ2-5 and V is TRBV11-2; TRBD1 matches 9 bases. This CDR3 is 13 amino acids long. CDR1 and CDR2 from the germline V gene are SGHAT and FQNNGV. V was pared by 8 bases and J by 5 bases, with 6 bases of the junction left unmatched.

V usage is TRBV5-6 and J usage is TRBJ2-2; TRBD1 agrees at 7 bases. The V and J ends lost 4 bases and 7 bases, in that order; junction bases with no gene match: 13. Germline V gene sequence: CDR1 SGHDT, CDR2 YYEEEE. There are 16 residues in the CDR3. The CDR3 nucleotides are TGTGCCAGCAGCCCGCCTCTGACAGGGCTGGGCGGGGAGCTGTTTTTT. It codes for CASSPPLTGLGGELFF.

The chain employs TRBV7-3 and TRBJ2-1; no reliable D call. Trimming took 4 bases from V and 6 from J, leaving 10 bases between them. There are 13 residues in the CDR3. Germline assignment: CDR1 SGHTA and CDR2 FQGTGA. CDR3 loop: CASSSLAVNEQFF. Written as DNA, the CDR3 is TGTGCCAGCAGCTCCCTCGCGGTCAATGAGCAGTTCTTC.

This clone was detected only once. The genes are TRBV19 and TRBJ2-1; TRBD2 matches 7 bases. There are 16 residues in the CDR3. The V segment lost 5 bases and the J segment 0 bases; nucleotides outside the gene matches: 7. CDR1 and CDR2 from the germline V gene are LNHDA and SQIVND (reference sequence). The CDR3 DNA reads TGTGCCAGTAGTCAACTGCGGGGGAGCTCCTACAATGAGCAGTTCTTC. Translating it yields CASSQLRGSSYNEQFF.

V and J are TRBV28 and TRBJ2-7, with 8 bases that match TRBD2. Per the germline V gene, CDR1 is MDHEN and CDR2 is SYDVKM. The CDR3 consists of 14 residues. J was trimmed by 7 bases and V by 6 bases; bases with no gene match: 11. The CDR3 protein is CASSSAGAKSEQYF. The DNA for the CDR3 is TGTGCCAGCAGCTCAGCGGGAGCTAAATCGGAGCAGTACTTC.

The chain couples TRBV6-1 to TRBJ1-2, with 10 bases fitting TRBD1. The V segment lost 10 bases and the J segment 4 bases; nucleotides outside the gene matches: 6. The germline V gene has CDR1 MNHNS and CDR2 SASEGT. CDR3 length: 13 residues. The chain's CDR3 is CATGQGGGYGYTF. The CDR3 nucleotides are TGTGCCACTGGACAGGGGGGTGGCTATGGCTACACCTTC.